This T cell receptor beta chain comes out of a study of response to subunit inactivated influenza vaccine. Study-level points and caveats: The authors put forward the suggestion that each seasonal influenza vaccination may bring in only a limited number of new T cells.

This clonotype was counted only a few times. Its antigen remains unidentified. TCRdb processed the RT-PCR reads anew with MiXCR; each CDR3 protein has one entry. Of 450,000 to 600,000 distinct CDR3 sequences listed, 7.6% are singletons. The J segment lost 5 bases and the V segment lost 4 bases, leaving 6 bases of the junction unmatched. In germline, CDR1 is SQVTM, CDR2 ANQGSEA. This CDR3 spans 13 amino acids. The J gene is TRBJ1-1, the V gene TRBV29-1; 8 bases agree with TRBD1. The sequencing here drew on PBMCs from blood, taken around 25 months after vaccination. The source is a man aged 50 to 69 who received an inactivated influenza vaccine. This CDR3 reads CSVARTGRTEAFF. The DNA of the CDR3 is TGCAGCGTTGCCCGGACAGGGCGGACTGAAGCTTTCTTT.